This T cell receptor (beta chain) originates from a study of T cells in Graves' hyperthyroidism and ophthalmopathy. The PBMCs had their origin in about 9.7 ml of fresh peripheral blood. This CDR3 is 13 amino acids long. The germline V gene encodes CDR1 SQVTM and CDR2 ANQGSEA. V trimming: 6 bases; J trimming: 10 bases; junction bases outside the gene matches: 11. Template material for amplifying TCR beta CDR3 regions consisted of RNA transcripts. During a first-round RT-PCR of the TCR CDR3, the HTBI primer set was used. MiXCR, run by TCRdb on the multiplex PCR reads, gives a single entry per CDR3 protein. Of 95,000 to 100,000 distinct CDR3 sequences detected, over 50% appear once; the ten largest clones hold roughly 29%.

The sequence was collected from a woman aged 35 to 49 with Graves' hyperthyroidism. What was sequenced was blood. The chain is built from TRBV29-1 and TRBJ2-2; 7 positions agree with TRBD1. The CDR3 DNA is TGCAGCGTAGGAACAGGGGCGGCCGAGGAGCTGTTTTTT. This encodes CSVGTGAAEELFF.